This T cell receptor (beta chain) was obtained from a study of blood T cell repertoires in COVID-19. Method: immunoSEQ multiplex PCR; TCRdb's copy keeps in-frame clones and lacks some. This sample has over 250,000 clones; approximately 85% occur once, and the top ten carry approximately 10%. This clone occurred a few times. The length of the CDR3 is 16 residues. The germline V gene has CDR1 SGHDT and CDR2 YYEEEE. Between the trimmed V and J ends, which lost 4 bases and 6 bases, there was a span of 22 bases. This TCR was sampled from a woman in her 70s with acute or convalescent COVID-19. The J gene is TRBJ1-1, the V gene TRBV5-6; no firm D call. The material sequenced was peripheral blood. CDR3 nucleotide sequence: TGTGCCAGCAGCCTATCGACCGGGGTCTGGATCCCTGAAGCTTTCTTT. Translated, it gives CASSLSTGVWIPEAFF.